One and the same sample provided the 23 T cell receptor beta chains below, sequenced in a study of cytomegalovirus exposure and HLA in healthy donors. PCR primers comprised 60 Vbeta and 13 Jbeta primers. Using immunoSEQ multiplex PCR, the repertoire was profiled, and TCRdb retains in-frame clones only, with some absent. The sample records fewer than 150,000 clones, about four fifths being singletons. What was sequenced was PBMCs. The receptor source for this set is a man aged 35 to 55 in good health and CMV-seropositive.

This clone was observed a few times. The rearrangement uses TRBV6-1 and TRBJ1-2; D might be TRBD1 (6 bases). Trimming cost V 6 bases and J 0 bases, with 14 bases left between them. Germline V gives CDR1 MNHNS, CDR2 SASEGT. The CDR3 is 15 amino acids. CDR3 residues: CASRDRHFSNYGYTF. CDR3 bases: TGTGCCAGCAGGGACAGACATTTCTCTAACTATGGCTACACCTTC.

The CDR3 is CASSLYFQRFLGSEADTQYF. In DNA, the CDR3 is TGTGCCAGCAGTTTATATTTTCAGCGGTTTCTCGGCTCCGAGGCAGATACGCAGTATTTT. The chain uses TRBV27 and TRBJ2-3; TRBD2 is a possible D gene (5 bases). From germline, CDR1 is MNHEY and CDR2 SMNVEV (reference sequence). The CDR3 is made up of 20 amino acids. The V and J ends lost 1 base and 4 bases respectively, with 27 bases between them.

The V call is TRBV7-6, the J call TRBJ2-1; D ambiguous. Trimming took 2 bases from V and 3 from J, leaving 8 bases between them. Germline V gives CDR1 SGHVS, CDR2 FNYEAQ. The CDR3 sequence is 14 residues long. The DNA for the CDR3 is TGTGCCAGCAGCTTATTGGCCGACTACAATGAGCAGTTCTTC. It yields the protein CASSLLADYNEQFF.

The chain uses TRBV6-1 and TRBJ2-7, with 10 nucleotides matching TRBD1. V was pared by 6 bases and J by 2 bases, with 4 bases of the junction left unmatched. The CDR3 has 14 residues. Germline V CDR1 and CDR2: MNHNS, SASEGT. CDR3 protein: CASRGTGVPYEQYF. The DNA of the CDR3 is TGTGCCAGCAGGGGGACAGGGGTCCCCTACGAGCAGTACTTC.

The V gene is TRBV9, the J gene TRBJ1-1; D unclear. This CDR3 comprises 14 residues. Germline V gene lookup returns CDR1 SGDLS and CDR2 YYNGEE. V was pared by 0 bases and J by 8 bases, with 14 bases between. The CDR3 reads CASSVVPEGGEAFF. The DNA of the CDR3 is TGTGCCAGCAGCGTAGTCCCCGAGGGAGGCGAAGCTTTCTTT.

The rearrangement links TRBV5-4 to TRBJ2-7; TRBD1 matches at 9 bases. The germline CDR1 and CDR2 sequences are SGHNT and YYREEE (reference sequence). Trimming took 4 bases from V and 4 from J; bases not matched to a gene: 15. The CDR3 runs to 17 residues. DNA of the CDR3: TGTGCCAGCAGCAATCCAACCGGGACAGGGACTTTGTACGAGCAGTACTTC. This gives the protein CASSNPTGTGTLYEQYF. The variable domain in full, completed from reference TRBV5-4 and TRBJ2-7, reads ETGVTQSPTHLIKTRGQQVTLRCSSQSGHNTVSWYQQALGQGPQFIFQYYREEENGRGNFPPRFSGLQFPNYSSELNVNALELDDSALYLCASSNPTGTGTLYEQYFGPGTRLTVT.

The CDR3 sequence: CASSLDLIAAVEDYGYTF. The CDR3 DNA is TGTGCCAGCAGCTTAGATCTTATAGCCGCAGTAGAGGACTATGGCTACACCTTC. The genes are TRBV11-2 and TRBJ1-2, with unresolved D. The CDR3 has 18 amino acids. CDR1 and CDR2 from the germline V gene are SGHAT and FQNNGV. V was trimmed by 0 bases and J by 3 bases, leaving 20 bases between them.

The rearrangement joins TRBV29-1 to TRBJ2-3; TRBD1 matches 12 bases. Germline-derived CDR1 and CDR2 are SQVTM and ANQGSEA. Trimming cost V 6 bases and J 6 bases; bases outside gene matches: 7. The CDR3 contains 14 residues. DNA for the CDR3: TGCAGCGTCGGGGGACAGGGGGCCGGGGATACGCAGTATTTT. It encodes CSVGGQGAGDTQYF.

This clone was counted a few times. The gene calls are TRBV19 and TRBJ1-3; a possible D gene is TRBD1 (6 bases). CDR3 length: 16 residues. CDR1 is LNHDA and CDR2 is SQIVND in the germline V gene (reference sequence). V was cut by 6 bases and J by 0 bases, with 15 bases left in between. DNA for the CDR3: TGTGCCAGTAGAACAACAGGGTTCCTCTCTGGAAACACCATATATTTT. The encoded protein is CASRTTGFLSGNTIYF. Supplemented by reference TRBV19 and TRBJ1-3, the full variable domain reads DGGITQSPKYLFRKEGQNVTLSCEQNLNHDAMYWYRQDPGQGLRLIYYSQIVNDFQKGDIAEGYSVSREKKESFPLTVTSAQKNPTAFYLCASRTTGFLSGNTIYFGEGSWLTVV.

The chain carries TRBV29-1 and TRBJ2-7; D possibly corresponds to TRBD1 (5 bases). Germline CDR1 and CDR2: SQVTM and ANQGSEA. CDR3 length: 14 residues. The germline V and J ends were trimmed by 6 bases and 0 bases, with 15 bases remaining between them. Here the CDR3 DNA reads TGCAGCGTCCTGACAGAACCTAGCTCCTACGAGCAGTACTTC. This gives the protein CSVLTEPSSYEQYF.

This clone was detected once. The chain carries TRBV7-3 and TRBJ1-5, with 7 bases fitting TRBD1. Germline CDR1 is SGHTA and CDR2 is FQGTGA. This CDR3 has 13 residues. After removal of 5 bases from V and 7 bases from J, the junction contained 5 bases not matched to a gene. The chain's CDR3 is CASSPGQSQPQHF. The CDR3 DNA sequence: TGTGCCAGCAGCCCGGGACAGAGCCAGCCCCAGCATTTT.

The chain couples TRBV15 to TRBJ2-1; D might be TRBD1 (6 bases). CDR1 and CDR2 from the germline V gene are LNHNV and YYDKDF (reference sequence). Trimming removed 0 bases at V and 3 bases at J, with 9 bases between. CDR3 length: 15 residues. In DNA, the CDR3 is TGTGCCACCAGCAGAGATCCACAGGGCTACAATGAGCAGTTCTTC. This codes for CATSRDPQGYNEQFF.

In DNA form, the CDR3 reads TGTGCCAGCAGTCAGACAGGGTTGAGTGCAGATACGCAGTATTTT. The encoded protein is CASSQTGLSADTQYF. The gene calls are TRBV6-1 and TRBJ2-3; TRBD1 aligns across 7 bases. V shed 5 bases and J 4 bases; nucleotides not matched to a gene: 9. The CDR3 sequence is 15 residues long. CDR1 is MNHNS, CDR2 SASEGT, per germline.

The V and J genes are TRBV13 and TRBJ1-2, with 8 bases aligning to TRBD1. Germline V gives CDR1 PRHDT, CDR2 FYEKMQ (reference sequence). The V segment lost 0 bases and the J segment 3 bases; nucleotides outside the gene matches: 6. The CDR3 has 16 amino acids. The CDR3 bases are TGTGCCAGCAGCTTAGGCAGGGGGCGGACTTACTATGGCTACACCTTC. The encoded protein is CASSLGRGRTYYGYTF.

This sequence joins TRBV7-9 and TRBJ1-1, with D unresolved. V gave up 3 bases and J gave up 5 bases, with 7 bases separating them. The CDR3 runs 12 residues. Germline CDR1 is SEHNR and CDR2 is FQNEAQ (reference sequence). CDR3 in amino acids: CASSFPLTEAFF. The DNA for the CDR3 is TGTGCCAGCAGCTTCCCGTTGACTGAAGCTTTCTTT.

The genes are TRBV18 and TRBJ2-7; a weak D match, TRBD2 (6 bases). Trimming pared 5 bases from V and 3 bases from J, leaving 11 bases between. The germline V gene encodes CDR1 KGHSH and CDR2 LQKENI. This CDR3 region has 13 residues. CDR3 residues: CASSKGTRYEQYF. In DNA, the CDR3 is TGTGCCAGCTCAAAGGGGACTCGCTACGAGCAGTACTTC.

This clone was seen just once. The chain has TRBV5-1 and TRBJ2-4; 8 bases map to TRBD1. Germline loops: CDR1 SGHRS, CDR2 YFSETQ. With V trimmed by 0 bases and J by 7 bases, 0 bases remained unmatched. This CDR3 is built from 13 residues. CDR3 amino acids: CASSLGDRNIQYF. The CDR3 DNA sequence: TGCGCCAGCAGCTTGGGGGACAGGAACATTCAGTACTTC.

The V call is TRBV7-9, the J call TRBJ1-2; D uncertain. This CDR3 is built from 13 residues. V lost 5 bases, J lost 2 bases, and 9 bases lay in between. CDR1 and CDR2 from the germline V gene are SEHNR and FQNEAQ (reference sequence). The CDR3 protein is CASSPTGNYGYTF. CDR3 bases: TGTGCCAGCAGCCCGACGGGGAACTATGGCTACACCTTC.

The V and J genes are TRBV14 and TRBJ2-1, with a tentative D call TRBD2 (6 bases). This CDR3 has 16 residues. The V and J ends lost 4 bases and 4 bases respectively, with 17 bases between them. Germline CDR1 SGHDN, CDR2 FVKESK. In DNA, the CDR3 is TGTGCCAGCAGCCTAAGATCGGCGCGGGGTTACAATGAGCAGTTCTTC. Translation: CASSLRSARGYNEQFF.

The J gene is TRBJ2-5, the V gene TRBV28, with unresolved D. The J call may be in error: the DNA end matches TRBJ2-7 better. There are 11 residues in the CDR3. Germline CDR1 reads MDHEN; CDR2 reads SYDVKM. In DNA, the CDR3 is TGTGCCAGCAGCCGGTGGTACGAGCAGTACTTC. Protein: CASSRWYEQYF.

The rearrangement joins TRBV5-6 to TRBJ1-5; 9 bases line up with TRBD1. The CDR3 totals 16 residues. Germline values: CDR1 SGHDT, CDR2 YYEEEE. V shed 4 bases, J shed 1 base, and the junction held 6 bases outside the gene matches. For the CDR3, the DNA is TGTGCCAGCAGCCGTCGGGACAGGGCAAGCAATCAGCCCCAGCATTTT. This sequence encodes CASSRRDRASNQPQHF.

The chain has TRBV19 and TRBJ2-7; the D gene is possibly TRBD2 (5 bases). V gave up 4 bases and J gave up 7 bases, with 20 bases separating them. Germline V CDR1 and CDR2: LNHDA, SQIVND (reference sequence). The CDR3 has 15 amino acids. DNA of the CDR3: TGTGCCAGTAGTAGATTCTCCGGGAACCCGGGGGAGCAGTACTTC. It specifies CASSRFSGNPGEQYF.

This clone appeared once. The chain carries TRBV19 and TRBJ1-5; no clear D gene. CDR1 is LNHDA and CDR2 is SQIVND in the germline V gene (reference sequence). Trimming removed 2 bases at V and 4 bases at J, with 15 bases between. The CDR3 covers 16 residues. The CDR3 nucleotides read TGTGCCAGTAGTATACATGGCAAACCGGGGAATCAGCCCCAGCATTTT. It translates to CASSIHGKPGNQPQHF.